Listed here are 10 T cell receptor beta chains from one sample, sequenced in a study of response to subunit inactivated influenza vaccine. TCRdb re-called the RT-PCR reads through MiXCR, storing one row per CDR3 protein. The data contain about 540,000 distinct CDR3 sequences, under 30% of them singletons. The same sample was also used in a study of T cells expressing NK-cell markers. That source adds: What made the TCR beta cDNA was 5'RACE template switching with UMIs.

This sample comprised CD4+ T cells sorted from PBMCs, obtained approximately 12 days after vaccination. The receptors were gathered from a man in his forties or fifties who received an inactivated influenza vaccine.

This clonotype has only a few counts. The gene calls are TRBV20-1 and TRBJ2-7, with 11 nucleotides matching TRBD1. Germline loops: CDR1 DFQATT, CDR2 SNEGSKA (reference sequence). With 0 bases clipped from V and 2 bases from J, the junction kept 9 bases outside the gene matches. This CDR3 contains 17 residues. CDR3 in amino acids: CSARDLHGTGGTYEQYF. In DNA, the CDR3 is TGCAGTGCTAGAGATCTCCATGGGACAGGGGGGACCTACGAGCAGTACTTC.

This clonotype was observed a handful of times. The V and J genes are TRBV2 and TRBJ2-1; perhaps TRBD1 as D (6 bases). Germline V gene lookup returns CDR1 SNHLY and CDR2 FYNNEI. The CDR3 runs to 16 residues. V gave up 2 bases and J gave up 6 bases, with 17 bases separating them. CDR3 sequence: CASSEFSRDISNEQFF. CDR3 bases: TGTGCCAGCAGTGAATTTTCCCGGGACATTTCCAATGAGCAGTTCTTC.

The CDR3 protein is CASSFRQFSYEQYF. The CDR3 DNA reads TGTGCCAGCAGCTTCCGACAGTTTTCCTACGAGCAGTACTTC. The chain recombines TRBV7-2 with TRBJ2-7; the D gene is possibly TRBD1 (5 bases). The CDR3 runs 14 residues. The V and J ends lost 3 bases and 1 base respectively, with 10 bases between them. Germline V gives CDR1 SGHTA, CDR2 FQGNSA. The full variable domain, its missing parts supplied by reference TRBV7-2 and TRBJ2-7, is GAGVSQSPSNKVTEKGKDVELRCDPISGHTALYWYRQSLGQGLEFLIYFQGNSAPDKSGLPSDRFSAERTGGSVSTLTIQRTQQEDSAVYLCASSFRQFSYEQYFGPGTRLTVT.

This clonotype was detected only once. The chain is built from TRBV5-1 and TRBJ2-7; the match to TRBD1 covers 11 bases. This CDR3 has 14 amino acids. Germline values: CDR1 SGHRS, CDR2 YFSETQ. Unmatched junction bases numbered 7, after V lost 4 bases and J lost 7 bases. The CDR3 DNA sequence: TGCGCCAGCAGCACCGGGACAGGGGGAGGGGAGCAGTACTTC. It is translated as CASSTGTGGGEQYF.

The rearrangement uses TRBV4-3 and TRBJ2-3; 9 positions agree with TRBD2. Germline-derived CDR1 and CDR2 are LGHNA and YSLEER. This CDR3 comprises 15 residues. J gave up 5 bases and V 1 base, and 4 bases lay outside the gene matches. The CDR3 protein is CASSQGGSGRDTQYF. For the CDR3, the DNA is TGCGCCAGCAGCCAAGGGGGTAGCGGGAGAGATACGCAGTATTTT.

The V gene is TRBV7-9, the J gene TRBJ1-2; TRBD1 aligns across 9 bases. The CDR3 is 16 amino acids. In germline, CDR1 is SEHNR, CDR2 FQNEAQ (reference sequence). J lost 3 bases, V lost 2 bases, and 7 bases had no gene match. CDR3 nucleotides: TGTGCCAGCAGCTTAACCGGGACAGGGATGGACTATGGCTACACCTTC. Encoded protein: CASSLTGTGMDYGYTF.

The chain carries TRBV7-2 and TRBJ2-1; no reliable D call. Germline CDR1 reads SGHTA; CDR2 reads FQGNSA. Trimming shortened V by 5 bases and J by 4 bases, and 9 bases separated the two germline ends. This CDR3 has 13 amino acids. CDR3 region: CASSQMSYNEQFF. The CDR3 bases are TGTGCCAGCAGCCAAATGTCATACAATGAGCAGTTCTTC.

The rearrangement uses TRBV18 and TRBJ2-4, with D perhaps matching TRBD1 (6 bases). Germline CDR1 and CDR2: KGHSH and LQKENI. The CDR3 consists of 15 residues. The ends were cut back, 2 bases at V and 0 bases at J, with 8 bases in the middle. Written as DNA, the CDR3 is TGTGCCAGCTCACCAGAACAGGGAGCCAAAAACATTCAGTACTTC. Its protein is CASSPEQGAKNIQYF.

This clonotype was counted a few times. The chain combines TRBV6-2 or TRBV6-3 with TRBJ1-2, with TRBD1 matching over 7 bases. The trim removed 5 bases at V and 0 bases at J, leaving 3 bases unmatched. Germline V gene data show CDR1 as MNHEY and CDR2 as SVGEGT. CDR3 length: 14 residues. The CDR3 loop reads CASSGQGANYGYTF. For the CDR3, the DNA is TGTGCCAGCAGTGGGCAGGGGGCTAACTATGGCTACACCTTC.

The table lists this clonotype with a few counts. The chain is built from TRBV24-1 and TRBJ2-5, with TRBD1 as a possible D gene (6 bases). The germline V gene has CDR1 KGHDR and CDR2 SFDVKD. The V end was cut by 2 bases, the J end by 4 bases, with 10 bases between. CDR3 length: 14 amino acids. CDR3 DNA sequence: TGTGCCACCAGTGATTCGGGCAGGGGAGAGACCCAGTACTTC. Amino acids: CATSDSGRGETQYF.